The subject of this entry is one TCR beta chain. In the PCR, 60 Vbeta and 13 Jbeta primers were used. The method was immunoSEQ multiplex PCR; TCRdb's version includes in-frame clones alone and lacks a portion of them. Of about 120,000 clones listed, around 79% are singletons. The CDR3 runs 14 residues. The J segment lost 6 bases and the V segment lost 5 bases, leaving 4 bases of the junction unmatched. Germline CDR1 reads MNHEY; CDR2 reads SMNVEV (reference sequence). These data belong to a study of cytomegalovirus exposure and HLA in healthy donors. V gene TRBV27 combines with J gene TRBJ1-5; 10 bases are shared with TRBD1. Sequenced sample: PBMCs. The sequence was collected from a woman under 30 in good health and CMV-seronegative. The CDR3 reads CASSRDRGSQPQHF. The CDR3 DNA reads as TGTGCCAGCAGTCGGGACAGGGGCTCTCAGCCCCAGCATTTT.